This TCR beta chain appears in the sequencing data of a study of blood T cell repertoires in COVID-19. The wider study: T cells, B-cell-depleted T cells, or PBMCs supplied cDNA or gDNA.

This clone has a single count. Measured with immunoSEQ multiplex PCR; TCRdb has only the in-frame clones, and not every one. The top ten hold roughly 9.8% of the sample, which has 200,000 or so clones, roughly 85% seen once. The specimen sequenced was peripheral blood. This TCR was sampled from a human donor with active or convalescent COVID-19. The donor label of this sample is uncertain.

In DNA, the CDR3 is TGTGCCAGCAGCTTAAATCCTAGCGGGGATACGCAGTATTTT. Its translation: CASSLNPSGDTQYF. This chain links TRBV11-2 with TRBJ2-3; 8 bases are a match to TRBD2. V lost 2 bases to trimming and J lost 6 bases; unmatched junction nucleotides: 4. CDR1 is SGHAT and CDR2 is FQNNGV in the germline V gene. This CDR3 is built from 14 residues.